This note documents a single TCR beta chain sequence. What it binds is unknown. These data come from a study of T cells in Graves' hyperthyroidism and ophthalmopathy. Whole-study results and caveats: A model of 13 V-J features distinguished ophthalmopathy from stable hyperthyroidism. Most expanded thyroid clonotypes above 0.001 also appeared in blood.

Trimming removed 5 bases from V and 0 bases from J, with 16 bases in between. This CDR3 comprises 15 residues. CDR1 is DFQATT, CDR2 SNEGSKA, per germline (reference sequence). TCR beta CDR3 regions were amplified from RNA transcripts. The TCR CDR3 first-round RT-PCR relied on the HTBI primer set. Using its own MiXCR run on the multiplex PCR reads, TCRdb lists one record per CDR3 protein. The sample includes 750,000 to 950,000 distinct CDR3 sequences, around 39% of them seen just once. In patients aged 18 to 65, hyperthyroidism was newly diagnosed, with duration under 2 months. Sequencing was carried out using blood. This sequence originates from a man aged 18 to 35 with Graves' hyperthyroidism. The rearrangement uses TRBV20-1 and TRBJ2-5; possibly TRBD1 for D (6 bases). This chain's CDR3 is CSASTGKGDQETQYF. The CDR3 nucleotides read TGCAGTGCTTCCACAGGGAAGGGGGACCAAGAGACCCAGTACTTC.